These 20 T cell receptor beta chains were all obtained from the same sample, sequenced in a study of blood T cell repertoires in COVID-19. Here immunoSEQ multiplex PCR was the method, and the copy in TCRdb shows in-frame clones only, minus some. The sample carries about 11,000 clones, approximately 89% recorded once. Material: peripheral blood. These receptors all come from a human donor in a cohort sampled during active COVID-19.

This sequence joins TRBV6-4 and TRBJ2-3, with 9 bases that match TRBD2. This CDR3 is 15 amino acids long. Trimming cost V 5 bases and J 0 bases; bases outside gene matches: 3. Germline CDR1 is MRHNA and CDR2 is SNTAGT. Here the CDR3 DNA reads TGTGCCAGCAGTCCCACTAGCGGGAGCACAGATACGCAGTATTTT. Translation gives CASSPTSGSTDTQYF.

The genes are TRBV7-6 and TRBJ2-2, with 10 bases that match TRBD2. The V gene's germline CDR1 is SGHVS and CDR2 FNYEAQ. This CDR3 spans 16 amino acids. V lost 1 base and J lost 6; bases outside the gene matches: 5. The CDR3 DNA reads as TGTGCCAGCAGCTTAGGGTCCAGCGGGAGGGCCGGGGAGCTGTTTTTT. It codes for CASSLGSSGRAGELFF.

The rearrangement joins TRBV5-1 to TRBJ2-7; D might be TRBD1 (6 bases). Germline CDR1 reads SGHRS; CDR2 reads YFSETQ. With 0 bases removed from V and 6 bases from J, the gap between germline ends came to 16 bases. This CDR3 region has 15 residues. This CDR3 reads CASSLDWAGAGEQYF. Written as DNA, the CDR3 is TGCGCCAGCAGCTTGGATTGGGCAGGGGCAGGCGAGCAGTACTTC.

The rearrangement joins TRBV19 to TRBJ1-5; tentatively, D is TRBD1 (6 bases). V was cut by 5 bases and J by 1 base, with 12 bases left in between. The CDR3 runs to 15 residues. Germline V gives CDR1 LNHDA, CDR2 SQIVND (reference sequence). CDR3 in amino acids: CASSSAGESNQPQHF. The CDR3 DNA is TGTGCCAGTAGTTCCGCAGGGGAGAGCAATCAGCCCCAGCATTTT.

This clone has more than one count but fewer than ten. V is TRBV7-9 and J is TRBJ2-5; 10 bases agree with TRBD2. CDR1 is SEHNR and CDR2 is FQNEAQ in the germline V gene (reference sequence). This CDR3 is 16 amino acids long. J lost 7 bases, V lost 4 bases, and 12 bases had no gene match. The DNA for the CDR3 is TGTGCCAGCAGCTATCCTACTAGCGGGGATACTGTGACCCAGTACTTC. Amino acids: CASSYPTSGDTVTQYF. The full variable domain, completed using reference TRBV7-9 and TRBJ2-5, is DTGVSQNPRHKITKRGQNVTFRCDPISEHNRLYWYRQTLGQGPEFLTYFQNEAQLEKSRLLSDRFSAERPKGSFSTLEIQRTEQGDSAMYLCASSYPTSGDTVTQYFGPGTRLLVL.

By its share, this clone is large. The CDR3 DNA follows: TGTGCCAGCAGTTTAAACAGGAATCAGCCCCAGCATTTT. Its protein is CASSLNRNQPQHF. V usage is TRBV12-3 or TRBV12-4 and J usage is TRBJ1-5, with TRBD1 as a possible D gene (5 bases). V lost 2 bases and J 4 bases, leaving 6 bases between the germline ends. The CDR3 is 13 amino acids.

This rearrangement joins TRBV15 to TRBJ1-1; no clear D. The CDR3 spans 14 residues. The germline gives CDR1 LNHNV, CDR2 YYDKDF (reference sequence). Trimming took 0 bases from V and 0 from J, leaving 5 bases between them. The CDR3 spells CATSRDRLNTEAFF. CDR3 nucleotides: TGTGCCACCAGCAGAGACAGATTGAACACTGAAGCTTTCTTT.

The rearrangement joins TRBV7-9 to TRBJ2-7, with a tentative D call TRBD1 (7 bases). In germline, CDR1 is SEHNR, CDR2 FQNEAQ (reference sequence). CDR3 length: 19 residues. V was cut by 1 base and J by 7 bases, with 29 bases left in between. The CDR3 loop is CASSLVSRQGPLLGGEQYF. CDR3 nucleotides: TGTGCCAGCAGCTTAGTTTCCAGACAGGGTCCCCTCCTTGGGGGGGAGCAGTACTTC.

In its sample, this clone was seen once. The rearrangement links TRBV5-1 to TRBJ2-7, with 8 bases that match TRBD2. Germline lookup yields CDR1 SGHRS and CDR2 YFSETQ. With V trimmed by 4 bases and J by 7 bases, 13 bases remained unmatched. The CDR3 is 15 residues long. CDR3: CASSSTSGYYVEQYF. In DNA, the CDR3 is TGCGCCAGCAGCAGCACTAGCGGTTATTACGTGGAGCAGTACTTC.

The chain joins TRBV18 to TRBJ1-2, with D perhaps TRBD1 (5 bases). From germline, CDR1 is KGHSH and CDR2 LQKENI. The V and J ends lost 2 bases and 4 bases respectively, with 11 bases between them. The CDR3 covers 14 residues. CDR3 residues: CASSPGAEAYGYTF. The CDR3 coding sequence is TGTGCCAGCTCACCAGGGGCTGAGGCCTATGGCTACACCTTC.

This sequence joins TRBV6-2 or TRBV6-3 and TRBJ2-7; the match to TRBD1 covers 8 bases. From germline, CDR1 is MNHEY and CDR2 SVGEGT. V shed 5 bases, J shed 2 bases, and the junction held 5 bases outside the gene matches. This CDR3 contains 14 residues. The CDR3 nucleotides are TGTGCCAGCAGTCGGACAGGGTCCCCCTACGAGCAGTACTTC. This gives the protein CASSRTGSPYEQYF.

The CDR3 DNA follows: TGCGCCAGCAGCCAAGATCGTTTGGCTCTAGCGGGAGGTTCCTACGAGCAGTACTTC. Protein product: CASSQDRLALAGGSYEQYF. The V and J genes are TRBV4-1 and TRBJ2-7; the match to TRBD2 covers 11 bases. This CDR3 is 19 amino acids long. With V trimmed by 0 bases and J by 1 base, 11 bases remained unmatched. Germline loops: CDR1 MGHRA, CDR2 YSYEKL.

This sequence joins TRBV7-9 and TRBJ2-7; 7 bases map to TRBD1. This CDR3 spans 13 amino acids. Germline V gene sequence: CDR1 SEHNR, CDR2 FQNEAQ (reference sequence). V dropped 4 bases and J dropped 4; count of bases not matched to a gene: 4. CDR3 coding DNA: TGTGCCAGCAGCTACGGGACAGATTACGAGCAGTACTTC. Encoded protein: CASSYGTDYEQYF.

This chain uses TRBV3-1 (or the pseudogene TRBV3-2) with TRBJ1-4; 12 bases agree with TRBD1. Germline CDR1 LGHDT, CDR2 YNNKEL (reference sequence). V lost 3 bases, J lost 10 bases, and 12 bases stayed unmatched. This CDR3 has 17 residues. The DNA for the CDR3 is TGTGCCAGCAGCCAGGGGACAGGGGGCTCGTTGGGTGGAAAACTGTTTTTT. Encoded protein: CASSQGTGGSLGGKLFF.

V is TRBV6-1 and J is TRBJ2-2, with D unclear. V shed 2 bases and J shed 5 bases, with 6 bases lying between them. Germline values: CDR1 MNHNS, CDR2 SASEGT. This CDR3 comprises 13 residues. The CDR3 DNA is TGTGCCAGCAGTGAATCAGGTACCGGGGAGCTGTTTTTT. Translated: CASSESGTGELFF.

The chain recombines TRBV6-2 or TRBV6-3 with TRBJ2-1, with 14 bases identical to TRBD2. The J segment lost 0 bases and the V segment lost 4 bases, leaving 11 bases of the junction unmatched. Germline V gene data show CDR1 as MNHEY and CDR2 as SVGEGT. The CDR3 consists of 20 residues. CDR3 loop: CASSSGEGLAGAISYNEQFF. CDR3 bases: TGTGCCAGCAGTTCGGGGGAGGGACTAGCGGGAGCTATCTCCTACAATGAGCAGTTCTTC.

This clone was seen only a few times. The chain joins TRBV3-1 (or the pseudogene TRBV3-2) to TRBJ2-7, with D tentatively TRBD2 (5 bases). V lost 4 bases, J lost 3 bases, and 10 bases lay in between. Per germline, CDR1 LGHDT and CDR2 YNNKEL (reference sequence). This CDR3 spans 13 amino acids. In nucleotides, the CDR3 is TGTGCCAGCAGCCGATGGGAGAACTACGAGCAGTACTTC. It codes for CASSRWENYEQYF.

This sequence joins TRBV7-6 and TRBJ2-7; TRBD2 matches at 8 bases. Germline CDR1 is SGHVS and CDR2 is FNYEAQ. The CDR3 runs 13 residues. V was clipped by 5 bases and J by 5 bases; unmatched bases: 5. DNA for the CDR3: TGTGCCAGCAGCACCGGGACTAGTAACGAGCAGTACTTC. Translation gives CASSTGTSNEQYF.

The rearrangement joins TRBV5-1 to TRBJ2-3; a weak D match, TRBD2 (5 bases). V was pared by 2 bases and J by 0 bases, with 10 bases between. Germline V gives CDR1 SGHRS, CDR2 YFSETQ. The CDR3 is made up of 15 amino acids. The CDR3 coding sequence is TGCGCCAGCAGCTTCGCGGGTAGTAGCACAGATACGCAGTATTTT. It translates to CASSFAGSSTDTQYF.

The rearrangement links TRBV4-1 to TRBJ1-4; 10 nucleotides line up with TRBD1. Losses at the gene ends were 3 bases for V and 8 bases for J; bases not matched to a gene: 9. The CDR3 has 16 amino acids. Germline V gives CDR1 MGHRA, CDR2 YSYEKL. The CDR3 DNA is TGCGCCAGCAGCCAGAGCTGGGACAGGGGAAGCGAAAAACTGTTTTTT. It yields the protein CASSQSWDRGSEKLFF.